A single sample is the source of the 11 T cell receptor beta chains below, sequenced in a study of T-cell reconstitution after alpha-beta-depleted transplantation in children. Unique molecular identifiers were used in preparing the TCRbeta library. MiXCR, applied by TCRdb to the PCR reads, yields one record per CDR3 protein. Altogether roughly 240,000 distinct CDR3 sequences are present, around 8% being singletons, with the ten largest covering 6% to 7%. The source was PBMCs, mostly from graft donor cells, collected 180 days after TCRalphabeta/CD19-depleted stem cell transplant. The source of these receptors is a male patient younger than 18 who had a stem cell transplant for acute lymphoblastic leukemia, so the T cells may come from the graft donor.

This clonotype was seen repeatedly, ten times or more. The chain uses TRBV6-5 and TRBJ2-7; 10 bases are a match to TRBD1. The germline V gene encodes CDR1 MNHEY and CDR2 SVGAGI. This CDR3 spans 15 amino acids. After removal of 5 bases from V and 3 bases from J, the junction contained 7 bases not matched to a gene. In DNA, the CDR3 is TGTGCCAGCAGTACCTCCGGGACAGGGGTCTACGAGCAGTACTTC. Residues: CASSTSGTGVYEQYF.

The table lists this clonotype with many counts. V usage is TRBV28 and J usage is TRBJ1-5, with 8 bases aligning to TRBD1. Losses at the gene ends were 4 bases for V and 6 bases for J; bases not matched to a gene: 8. Per germline, CDR1 MDHEN and CDR2 SYDVKM. There are 15 residues in the CDR3. CDR3 region: CASSSRTGTGQPQHF. CDR3 sequence (DNA): TGTGCCAGCAGTTCCCGGACAGGGACGGGTCAGCCCCAGCATTTT. Full variable domain (remainder filled in from reference TRBV28 and TRBJ1-5): DVKVTQSSRYLVKRTGEKVFLECVQDMDHENMFWYRQDPGLGLRLIYFSYDVKMKEKGDIPEGYSVSREKKERFSLILESASTNQTSMYLCASSSRTGTGQPQHFGDGTRLSIL.

As to this clonotype: This clone may be a read error of a much larger clone one base away. The rearrangement links TRBV4-2 to TRBJ2-7; 8 bases agree with TRBD1. CDR1 is LGHNA and CDR2 is YNFKEQ in the germline V gene. There are 16 residues in the CDR3. V was clipped by 0 bases and J by 3 bases; unmatched bases: 7. The CDR3 reads CASSQDGAGGGYEQYF. Written as DNA, the CDR3 is TGTGCCAGCAGCCAAGATGGGGCAGGGGGCGGCTACGAGCAGTACTTC.

This clonotype was recorded at least ten times. In nucleotides, the CDR3 is TGCAGTGTAACGGGGGGGGGACAAGAGACCCAGTACTTC. Its translation is CSVTGGGQETQYF. The gene calls are TRBV20-1 and TRBJ2-5; 8 bases fit TRBD2. V dropped 7 bases and J dropped 2; count of bases not matched to a gene: 6. The CDR3 contains 13 residues. From germline, CDR1 is DFQATT and CDR2 SNEGSKA (reference sequence).

The chain recombines TRBV19 with TRBJ1-2; possible D gene TRBD1, 5 bases. Germline V CDR1 and CDR2: LNHDA, SQIVND (reference sequence). Trimming pared 5 bases from V and 8 bases from J, leaving 9 bases between. The CDR3 loop spans 11 amino acids. The CDR3 nucleotides read TGTGCCAGTAGTTCTCACAGGGGCTACACCTTC. This sequence encodes CASSSHRGYTF.

This clonotype was recorded many times. The chain couples TRBV7-4 to TRBJ2-7; D not certain. The CDR3 spans 12 residues. The V gene's germline CDR1 is SGHVT and CDR2 SQSDAQ. Trimming took 6 bases from V and 8 from J, leaving 14 bases between them. CDR3 sequence reads: CASSYRAAKQYF. The DNA of the CDR3 is TGTGCCAGCAGTTATAGGGCCGCGAAGCAGTACTTC.

This clonotype appeared many times. The chain carries TRBV5-1 and TRBJ2-3, with a tentative D call TRBD1 (6 bases). The V gene lost 0 bases and the J gene lost 0 bases, with 8 bases spanning the gap. The germline V gene encodes CDR1 SGHRS and CDR2 YFSETQ. The CDR3 length is 15 residues. CDR3 nucleotide sequence: TGCGCCAGCAGCTTGGGGACAGTTAGCACAGATACGCAGTATTTT. It yields the protein CASSLGTVSTDTQYF.

The sample holds many counts of this clonotype. The rearrangement links TRBV12-3 or TRBV12-4 to TRBJ1-5, with a possible D match to TRBD1 (5 bases). The CDR3 is made up of 14 amino acids. Trimming left V 3 bases short and J 7 bases short, with 13 bases between. CDR3 nucleotide sequence: TGTGCCAGCAGTTTCCGCCGGGGGGGGCAGCCCCAGCATTTT. As protein: CASSFRRGGQPQHF.

This clonotype occurred many times. The gene calls are TRBV6-2 or TRBV6-3 and TRBJ1-6; 11 positions match TRBD1. The germline V gene encodes CDR1 MNHEY and CDR2 SVGEGT. Germline trimming cut 5 bases from V and 6 bases from J; bases unmatched to any gene: 6. The CDR3 length is 16 residues. This CDR3 is CASSNRTGGTNSPLHF. The CDR3 DNA sequence: TGTGCCAGCAGTAACCGGACAGGGGGCACTAATTCACCCCTCCACTTT.

This clonotype was seen repeatedly, ten times or more. V usage is TRBV7-6 and J usage is TRBJ1-1; 9 positions agree with TRBD1. After removal of 4 bases from V and 0 bases from J, the junction contained 3 bases not matched to a gene. This CDR3 is 15 amino acids long. Germline V gives CDR1 SGHVS, CDR2 FNYEAQ. The chain's CDR3 is CASSSWTGVNTEAFF. The CDR3 DNA reads as TGTGCCAGCAGCTCCTGGACAGGGGTGAACACTGAAGCTTTCTTT.

This clonotype was counted between two and nine times. The chain employs TRBV28 and TRBJ1-4; D might be TRBD1 (6 bases). The germline V and J ends were trimmed by 8 bases and 8 bases, with 24 bases remaining between them. The germline V gene encodes CDR1 MDHEN and CDR2 SYDVKM. This CDR3 has 16 amino acids. The CDR3 sequence is CASAHILPGGGEKLFF. CDR3 sequence (DNA): TGTGCCAGCGCCCACATATTACCGGGAGGGGGGGAAAAACTGTTTTTT. Complete variable domain (other parts from reference TRBV28 and TRBJ1-4): DVKVTQSSRYLVKRTGEKVFLECVQDMDHENMFWYRQDPGLGLRLIYFSYDVKMKEKGDIPEGYSVSREKKERFSLILESASTNQTSMYLCASAHILPGGGEKLFFGSGTQLSVL.